The 25 T cell receptor beta chains below come from one sample, sequenced in a study of control samples from healthy donors and cancer patients (dated by TCRdb to 2020 to 2022). The method was the immunoSEQ multiplex PCR assay. TCRdb stores this immuneACCESS table with in-frame sequences only. Part of the clones is absent; in the studies checked, under half of the shortfall reflects unresolved V genes, and no reason is known for the rest. For this sample the table gives approximately 140,000 clones, of which around 94% were detected only once. The ten largest clones capture around 12% of the sample. Sequencing was performed on blood. The origin of the receptors is a man aged 40-49 years in good health.

The CDR3 sequence is CASTGGWGEQYF. CDR3 sequence (DNA): TGTGCCAGCACCGGAGGGTGGGGCGAGCAGTACTTC. V gene TRBV6-5 combines with J gene TRBJ2-7, with D tentatively TRBD2 (6 bases). CDR3 length: 12 amino acids. The germline V and J ends were trimmed by 7 bases and 6 bases, with 13 bases remaining between them. Germline CDR1 reads MNHEY; CDR2 reads SVGAGI.

This chain connects TRBV28 to TRBJ1-4; 7 bases map to TRBD1. The germline V gene encodes CDR1 MDHEN and CDR2 SYDVKM. This CDR3 is built from 13 residues. V dropped 3 bases and J dropped 10; count of bases not matched to a gene: 5. The CDR3 DNA reads as TGTGCCAGCAGTTTCCCGGCAGGGGGAAAACTGTTTTTT. Translating it yields CASSFPAGGKLFF. Filled out from reference TRBV28 and TRBJ1-4, the complete variable domain reads DVKVTQSSRYLVKRTGEKVFLECVQDMDHENMFWYRQDPGLGLRLIYFSYDVKMKEKGDIPEGYSVSREKKERFSLILESASTNQTSMYLCASSFPAGGKLFFGSGTQLSVL.

J is TRBJ1-5 and V is TRBV4-3, with a weak D call TRBD1 (5 bases). V lost 4 bases and J lost 4, with 17 bases in between. Germline values: CDR1 LGHNA, CDR2 YSLEER. This CDR3 comprises 16 residues. DNA of the CDR3: TGCGCCAGCAGCCTCGAGACTGGGACCGCGAATCAGCCCCAGCATTTT. Amino acids: CASSLETGTANQPQHF.

J is TRBJ1-1 and V is TRBV15, with TRBD1 as a possible D gene (6 bases). CDR1 and CDR2 from the germline V gene are LNHNV and YYDKDF (reference sequence). The CDR3 contains 13 residues. V was pared by 5 bases and J by 4 bases, with 11 bases between. This CDR3 is CATSGHRVTEAFF. The CDR3, as DNA: TGTGCCACCAGCGGCCACAGGGTCACTGAAGCTTTCTTT.

For the CDR3, the DNA is TGTGCCAGCAGCTTGGGGGGACAGGCGGACTATGGCTACACCTTC. As protein: CASSLGGQADYGYTF. This rearrangement joins TRBV5-5 to TRBJ1-2, with 8 bases that match TRBD1. The trim removed 0 bases at V and 3 bases at J, leaving 4 bases unmatched. The CDR3 has 15 residues. Germline V gene lookup returns CDR1 SGHKS and CDR2 YYEKEE (reference sequence).

The V call is TRBV5-4, the J call TRBJ2-7; 9 bases are shared with TRBD1. The V segment lost 2 bases and the J segment 5 bases; nucleotides outside the gene matches: 2. This CDR3 has 13 amino acids. The germline gives CDR1 SGHNT, CDR2 YYREEE (reference sequence). CDR3 nucleotide sequence: TGTGCCAGCAGCTTCCGGGACAGGGACGAGCAGTACTTC. Translation gives CASSFRDRDEQYF.

This chain uses TRBV27 with TRBJ1-4, with a weak D call TRBD1 (6 bases). Trimming shortened V by 1 base and J by 5 bases, and 14 bases separated the two germline ends. Germline-derived CDR1 and CDR2 are MNHEY and SMNVEV (reference sequence). The CDR3 has 16 amino acids. Here the CDR3 reads CASSLYRSRGNEKLFF. The CDR3 coding sequence is TGTGCCAGCAGTTTATATCGATCGAGGGGGAATGAAAAACTGTTTTTT.

The chain employs TRBV6-2 or TRBV6-3 and TRBJ2-1; the match to TRBD2 covers 15 bases. The CDR3 totals 20 residues. CDR1 and CDR2 (germline): MNHEY, SVGEGT. J gave up 2 bases and V 6 bases, and 14 bases lay outside the gene matches. CDR3 region: CASSKGAGLAGGKAYNEQFF. Written as DNA, the CDR3 is TGTGCCAGCAGCAAAGGCGCGGGACTAGCGGGGGGTAAGGCCTACAATGAGCAGTTCTTC.

The chain combines TRBV6-5 with TRBJ2-5; tentative D call: TRBD2 (5 bases). With 4 bases removed from V and 2 bases from J, the gap between germline ends came to 11 bases. The CDR3 consists of 14 residues. In germline, CDR1 is MNHEY, CDR2 SVGAGI. The CDR3 nucleotides read TGTGCCAGCAGTTCGGGAACCTTTCAAGAGACCCAGTACTTC. The encoded protein is CASSSGTFQETQYF.

The genes are TRBV27 and TRBJ1-5, with D uncertain. The CDR3 loop spans 13 amino acids. Per the germline V gene, CDR1 is MNHEY and CDR2 is SMNVEV (reference sequence). Trimming took 3 bases from V and 11 from J, leaving 14 bases between them. This CDR3 is CASSLSLTTAQHF. CDR3 sequence (DNA): TGTGCCAGCAGTTTGTCCTTGACAACGGCCCAGCATTTT.

This chain uses TRBV5-6 with TRBJ2-1; possible D gene TRBD1, 6 bases. CDR3 length: 16 amino acids. The germline CDR1 and CDR2 sequences are SGHDT and YYEEEE. V lost 0 bases and J lost 2, with 12 bases in between. In nucleotides, the CDR3 is TGTGCCAGCAGCTTGGTTTCAGGGGACCCCTACAATGAGCAGTTCTTC. This translates into CASSLVSGDPYNEQFF.

V gene TRBV14 combines with J gene TRBJ2-7, with D possibly being TRBD2 (6 bases). The CDR3 is 17 amino acids. Looked up from germline, CDR1 is SGHDN and CDR2 is FVKESK. Deletions cut 2 bases from V and 0 bases from J, with 17 bases between. The CDR3 region has the DNA TGTGCCAGCAGCCAACCCTGGGGGACTTCCGCCTCCTACGAGCAGTACTTC. This sequence encodes CASSQPWGTSASYEQYF.

There are a few counts of this clone. The V and J genes are TRBV4-2 and TRBJ1-2; possibly TRBD1 for D (5 bases). The CDR3 loop spans 15 amino acids. Germline V gives CDR1 LGHNA, CDR2 YNFKEQ. V was shortened by 1 base and J by 4 bases, with 13 bases between the two germline ends. CDR3 region: CASSQARGQGYGYTF. The CDR3 DNA reads as TGTGCCAGCAGCCAAGCTCGGGGCCAGGGCTATGGCTACACCTTC.

This clone was counted between two and nine times. This chain joins TRBV28 and TRBJ2-3; weak D call: TRBD2 (6 bases). CDR1 is MDHEN, CDR2 SYDVKM, per germline. There are 15 residues in the CDR3. Trimming removed 3 bases at V and 5 bases at J, with 15 bases between. The CDR3 sequence is CASSFPEGIKDTQYF. The CDR3 DNA reads as TGTGCCAGCAGTTTTCCGGAGGGGATTAAAGATACGCAGTATTTT.

A note on this clone: Other nucleotide sequences in the sample specify the same CDR3. CDR3 bases: TGTGCCAGCAGCCTGACAGGGGGTAACACTGAAGCTTTCTTT. Translated, it gives CASSLTGGNTEAFF. This chain joins TRBV7-3 and TRBJ1-1; 9 bases line up with TRBD1. The CDR3 is 14 amino acids. CDR1 is SGHTA, CDR2 FQGTGA, per germline. With V trimmed by 5 bases and J by 2 bases, 3 bases remained unmatched. The complete variable domain, with remaining parts taken from reference TRBV7-3 and TRBJ1-1, reads GAGVSQTPSNKVTEKGKYVELRCDPISGHTALYWYRQSLGQGPEFLIYFQGTGAADDSGLPNDRFFAVRPEGSVSTLKIQRTERGDSAVYLCASSLTGGNTEAFFGQGTRLTVV.

The genes are TRBV5-6 and TRBJ1-2, with 7 bases matching TRBD1. J gave up 6 bases and V 4 bases, and 12 bases lay outside the gene matches. Per germline, CDR1 SGHDT and CDR2 YYEEEE. The CDR3 length is 15 residues. Written as DNA, the CDR3 is TGTGCCAGCAGCCCAATTCCAGGGGGTTTAGATGGCTACACCTTC. Protein sequence: CASSPIPGGLDGYTF.

V usage is TRBV7-9 and J usage is TRBJ2-7, with a tentative D call TRBD1 (6 bases). V lost 5 bases to trimming and J lost 3 bases, with 14 bases between them. This CDR3 spans 14 amino acids. From germline, CDR1 is SEHNR and CDR2 FQNEAQ (reference sequence). The CDR3 spells CASSPGDKIYEQYF. The CDR3 region has the DNA TGTGCCAGCAGCCCAGGGGACAAGATCTACGAGCAGTACTTC.

The chain employs TRBV11-2 and TRBJ2-7; 9 bases map to TRBD2. Germline trimming cut 1 base from V and 3 bases from J; bases unmatched to any gene: 4. Germline V gives CDR1 SGHAT, CDR2 FQNNGV. The CDR3 has 15 amino acids. This chain's CDR3 is CASSLGTSGFYEQYF. The CDR3 bases are TGTGCCAGCAGCTTAGGAACTAGCGGGTTCTACGAGCAGTACTTC.

The rearrangement uses TRBV5-8 and TRBJ2-5; D tentatively reads TRBD1 or TRBD2 (5 bases each). Trimming took 0 bases from V and 3 from J, leaving 6 bases between them. The CDR3 loop spans 13 amino acids. Germline V gene lookup returns CDR1 SGHTS and CDR2 YDEGEE. CDR3 region: CASSLGGEETQYF. CDR3 in DNA: TGTGCCAGCAGCTTGGGAGGGGAAGAGACCCAGTACTTC. The entire variable domain, with the rest obtained from reference TRBV5-8 and TRBJ2-5, is as follows: EAGVTQSPTHLIKTRGQQATLRCSPISGHTSVYWYQQALGLGLQFLLWYDEGEERNRGNFPPRFSGRQFPNYSSELNVNALELEDSALYLCASSLGGEETQYFGPGTRLLVL.

V is TRBV11-2 and J is TRBJ2-5; TRBD2 is a possible D gene (5 bases). Trimming removed 6 bases at V and 3 bases at J, with 14 bases between. Germline CDR1 SGHAT, CDR2 FQNNGV. CDR3 length: 14 amino acids. This CDR3 reads CASRRVRGKETQYF. The CDR3 DNA reads as TGTGCCAGCAGAAGGGTCCGGGGAAAAGAGACCCAGTACTTC. Variable domain in full (rest from reference TRBV11-2 and TRBJ2-5): EAGVAQSPRYKIIEKRQSVAFWCNPISGHATLYWYQQILGQGPKLLIQFQNNGVVDDSQLPKDRFSAERLKGVDSTLKIQPAKLEDSAVYLCASRRVRGKETQYFGPGTRLLVL.

V gene TRBV4-1 combines with J gene TRBJ1-5; maybe TRBD1 (5 bases). Between the trimmed V and J ends, which lost 1 base and 3 bases, there was a span of 10 bases. The CDR3 length is 15 residues. CDR1 and CDR2 (germline): MGHRA, YSYEKL. In nucleotides, the CDR3 is TGCGCCAGCAGCCAAGTAGGGGAATCCAATCAGCCCCAGCATTTT. It specifies CASSQVGESNQPQHF.

This clone is a singleton in its sample. This sequence joins TRBV9 and TRBJ2-7, with a tentative D call TRBD2 (6 bases). V lost 2 bases and J 2 bases, leaving 14 bases between the germline ends. The CDR3 runs 15 residues. CDR1 is SGDLS and CDR2 is YYNGEE in the germline V gene. CDR3 nucleotide sequence: TGTGCCAGCAGCGTCGGGAGCGAGCCCGCCTACGAGCAGTACTTC. Its protein is CASSVGSEPAYEQYF.

This chain joins TRBV3-1 (or the pseudogene TRBV3-2) and TRBJ2-7; the match to TRBD2 covers 14 bases. Unmatched junction bases numbered 9, after V lost 4 bases and J lost 4 bases. The CDR3 extends over 17 amino acids. Germline loops: CDR1 LGHDT, CDR2 YNNKEL (reference sequence). CDR3 coding DNA: TGTGCCAGCAGCCCCGAGGGACTAGCGGGAGATCGATACGAGCAGTACTTC. Protein sequence: CASSPEGLAGDRYEQYF.

This chain uses TRBV28 with TRBJ1-4, with unresolved D. Germline values: CDR1 MDHEN, CDR2 SYDVKM. V lost 4 bases and J 0 bases, leaving 9 bases between the germline ends. CDR3 length: 15 amino acids. The DNA of the CDR3 is TGTGCCAGCAGTTCCCAGGCTGCAACTAATGAAAAACTGTTTTTT. As protein: CASSSQAATNEKLFF.

This clone was counted a single time. This rearrangement joins TRBV30 to TRBJ2-7, with 12 bases identical to TRBD2. The CDR3 length is 17 residues. Trimming took 7 bases from V and 3 from J; bases not matched to a gene: 16. Germline V gene data show CDR1 as GTSNPN and CDR2 as SVGIG (reference sequence). The CDR3 is CASRKGLGLAGNYEQYF. CDR3 DNA sequence: TGTGCCTCGAGAAAGGGGCTGGGACTAGCGGGTAACTACGAGCAGTACTTC.